The TCR beta chain described here comes from a study of blood T cell repertoires in COVID-19. Study summary: The study drew acute and convalescent COVID-19 samples from the United States, Italy and Spain. PBMCs, B-cell-depleted T cells, or T cells were the source of the cDNA or gDNA that made up the material.

The CDR3 runs 16 residues. V lost 2 bases to trimming and J lost 0 bases, with 13 bases between them. Germline loops: CDR1 MNHEY, CDR2 SMNVEV (reference sequence). Some clones are missing from TCRdb's copy, which holds only in-frame ones; the method was immunoSEQ multiplex PCR. The sample lists more than 80,000 clones; 70% to 90% were seen once. Recruited during active infection, patients (from Seattle) were subsequently followed longitudinally. This chain joins TRBV27 and TRBJ1-1; perhaps TRBD1 as D (6 bases). This sequence originates from a woman older than 75 with COVID-19, enrolled during active disease. Sample: peripheral blood. The CDR3 DNA follows: TGTGCCAGCAGTTTACGGGGGGGCACCGTGAACACTGAAGCTTTCTTT. It encodes CASSLRGGTVNTEAFF.